This entry lists 20 T cell receptor beta chains sequenced from one sample in a study of long-term antiretroviral therapy in people with HIV. Sequencing used immunoSEQ v3.0 at survey level. Profiled with immunoSEQ multiplex PCR; TCRdb holds only in-frame clones, not every one. The sample includes about 30,000 clones, more than 85% of them seen just once. The material sequenced was unsorted PBMCs, taken around 5 years before starting antiretroviral therapy. Receptors were obtained from a man over 45 with HIV.

J is TRBJ1-3 and V is TRBV5-5, with TRBD1 as a possible D gene (6 bases). The CDR3 loop spans 16 amino acids. Germline CDR1 SGHKS, CDR2 YYEKEE (reference sequence). V gave up 4 bases and J gave up 3 bases, with 17 bases separating them. The CDR3, as DNA: TGTGCCAGCAGCCCAAGGGGGGCTTTGGGTGGAAACACCATATATTTT. Translated, it gives CASSPRGALGGNTIYF.

CDR3 residues: CASSRTGSVPEAFF. CDR3 coding DNA: TGTGCCAGCAGCCGGACAGGGAGCGTCCCTGAAGCTTTCTTT. This sequence joins TRBV28 and TRBJ1-1; 8 bases map to TRBD1. The junction had 9 bases not matched to a gene; V was cut back by 6 bases and J by 6 bases. Looked up from germline, CDR1 is MDHEN and CDR2 is SYDVKM. The CDR3 spans 14 residues. Drawing the rest from reference TRBV28 and TRBJ1-1, the complete variable domain is DVKVTQSSRYLVKRTGEKVFLECVQDMDHENMFWYRQDPGLGLRLIYFSYDVKMKEKGDIPEGYSVSREKKERFSLILESASTNQTSMYLCASSRTGSVPEAFFGQGTRLTVV.

CDR3 nucleotides: TGTGCCAGCCACGGACTAGCGGACATCACCCAGTACTTC. This sequence encodes CASHGLADITQYF. This chain uses TRBV6-6 with TRBJ2-5; 10 bases are shared with TRBD2. CDR1 is MNHNY and CDR2 is SVGAGI in the germline V gene (reference sequence). The trim removed 8 bases at V and 8 bases at J, leaving 8 bases unmatched. This CDR3 spans 13 amino acids.

V is TRBV29-1 and J is TRBJ2-1; 8 bases align to TRBD2. The V segment lost 4 bases and the J segment 1 base; nucleotides outside the gene matches: 6. The V gene's germline CDR1 is SQVTM and CDR2 ANQGSEA. This CDR3 has 15 residues. CDR3 sequence: CSVARGGLSYNEQFF. The CDR3 nucleotides read TGCAGCGTTGCTCGGGGGGGACTTTCCTACAATGAGCAGTTCTTC.

V usage is TRBV27 and J usage is TRBJ1-5; possible D gene TRBD1, 5 bases. Trimming took 2 bases from V and 6 from J, leaving 8 bases between them. The CDR3 consists of 13 residues. Germline V lookup: CDR1 MNHEY, CDR2 SMNVEV (reference sequence). CDR3 sequence (DNA): TGTGCCAGCAGTTTAAGGGGCAGTCAGCCCCAGCATTTT. Translated, it gives CASSLRGSQPQHF.

The rearrangement links TRBV27 to TRBJ2-3, with D unclear. Germline V lookup: CDR1 MNHEY, CDR2 SMNVEV (reference sequence). The CDR3 spans 15 residues. V shed 3 bases and J shed 2 bases, with 12 bases lying between them. CDR3 bases: TGTGCCAGCAGTTTTGTTGAAGTCCCCACAGATACGCAGTATTTT. Amino acid sequence: CASSFVEVPTDTQYF.

The V call is TRBV27, the J call TRBJ2-5; TRBD1 matches 9 bases. Trimming cost V 2 bases and J 5 bases; bases outside gene matches: 3. The CDR3 sequence is 14 residues long. Germline CDR1 is MNHEY and CDR2 is SMNVEV (reference sequence). CDR3 coding DNA: TGTGCCAGCAGTTTACGAGGGACAGGGGAGACCCAGTACTTC. Its translation: CASSLRGTGETQYF.

For the CDR3, the DNA is TGTGCCAGCAGCTTAAGATCCGGGACAGGGAGCCAGAACACTGAAGCTTTCTTT. It translates to CASSLRSGTGSQNTEAFF. The chain uses TRBV7-9 and TRBJ1-1; TRBD1 matches 9 bases. This CDR3 has 18 amino acids. After removal of 2 bases from V and 1 base from J, the junction contained 11 bases not matched to a gene. The germline gives CDR1 SEHNR, CDR2 FQNEAQ (reference sequence). Variable domain in full (rest from reference TRBV7-9 and TRBJ1-1): DTGVSQNPRHKITKRGQNVTFRCDPISEHNRLYWYRQTLGQGPEFLTYFQNEAQLEKSRLLSDRFSAERPKGSFSTLEIQRTEQGDSAMYLCASSLRSGTGSQNTEAFFGQGTRLTVV.

This chain joins TRBV2 and TRBJ1-2; the D is unclear. The CDR3 covers 13 residues. Trimming stripped 2 bases from V and 8 bases from J, with 12 bases between. The V gene's germline CDR1 is SNHLY and CDR2 FYNNEI. The CDR3 region has the DNA TGTGCCAGCAGTGAACTTAGACCGAGGGGCTACACCTTC. It codes for CASSELRPRGYTF.

V is TRBV18 and J is TRBJ2-3; 7 nucleotides agree with TRBD1. The CDR3 contains 14 residues. Trimming removed 4 bases from V and 2 bases from J; junction bases left unmatched: 3. Germline-derived CDR1 and CDR2 are KGHSH and LQKENI. CDR3 DNA: TGTGCCAGCTCACGAGGACAGGACACAGATACGCAGTATTTT. The encoded protein is CASSRGQDTDTQYF. Full variable domain (outside the CDR3, taken from reference TRBV18 and TRBJ2-3): NAGVMQNPRHLVRRRGQEARLRCSPMKGHSHVYWYRQLPEEGLKFMVYLQKENIIDESGMPKERFSAEFPKEGPSILRIQQVVRGDSAAYFCASSRGQDTDTQYFGPGTRLTVL.

The chain is built from TRBV18 and TRBJ1-3; D is unresolved. With 2 bases removed from V and 0 bases from J, the gap between germline ends came to 8 bases. This CDR3 spans 15 amino acids. CDR1 is KGHSH, CDR2 LQKENI, per germline. The DNA for the CDR3 is TGTGCCAGCTCACCAGCAGGCATCTCTGGAAACACCATATATTTT. Translation: CASSPAGISGNTIYF.

The V gene is TRBV6-1, the J gene TRBJ1-5; no clear D gene. Germline values: CDR1 MNHNS, CDR2 SASEGT. The CDR3 loop spans 14 amino acids. Trimming took 5 bases from V and 3 from J, leaving 11 bases between them. The CDR3 here is CASSRTGPNQPQHF. CDR3 coding DNA: TGTGCCAGCAGTAGAACTGGACCCAATCAGCCCCAGCATTTT.

The chain employs TRBV9 and TRBJ2-3; perhaps TRBD1 as D (7 bases). Trimming removed 4 bases at V and 4 bases at J, with 22 bases between. Germline-derived CDR1 and CDR2 are SGDLS and YYNGEE. This CDR3 is 17 amino acids long. The DNA for the CDR3 is TGTGCCAGCAGCCACGGGCAGGGGGGCGATTTCGCAGATACGCAGTATTTT. Translating gives CASSHGQGGDFADTQYF. Together with reference TRBV9 and TRBJ2-3, the CDR3 gives the full variable domain: DSGVTQTPKHLITATGQRVTLRCSPRSGDLSVYWYQQSLDQGLQFLIQYYNGEERAKGNILERFSAQQFPDLHSELNLSSLELGDSALYFCASSHGQGGDFADTQYFGPGTRLTVL.

V is TRBV9 and J is TRBJ2-1; tentatively, D is TRBD2 (7 bases). The CDR3 runs to 16 residues. Germline CDR1 and CDR2: SGDLS and YYNGEE. V shed 4 bases and J shed 9 bases, with 23 bases lying between them. In DNA, the CDR3 is TGTGCCAGCAGCCTACCGACAGGACCAAGGGAGGGTGAGCAGTTCTTC. Translating it yields CASSLPTGPREGEQFF.

The chain employs TRBV6-1 and TRBJ1-4; D is unresolved. V dropped 8 bases and J dropped 0 bases, with 4 bases sitting between them. Looked up from germline, CDR1 is MNHNS and CDR2 is SASEGT. The CDR3 is 12 amino acids. CDR3 nucleotides: TGTGCCAGCGGTGCAACTAATGAAAAACTGTTTTTT. Translating it yields CASGATNEKLFF.

The chain uses TRBV2 and TRBJ2-5; 10 positions match TRBD2. Looked up from germline, CDR1 is SNHLY and CDR2 is FYNNEI. This CDR3 comprises 18 residues. Germline trimming cut 7 bases from V and 4 bases from J; bases unmatched to any gene: 18. The CDR3 reads CASTRGAGGPRSGETQYF. In DNA, the CDR3 is TGTGCCAGCACCCGGGGAGCGGGGGGGCCAAGGTCGGGAGAGACCCAGTACTTC.

This sequence joins TRBV9 and TRBJ2-3, with 10 bases that match TRBD1. The germline CDR1 and CDR2 sequences are SGDLS and YYNGEE. V lost 4 bases and J lost 4; bases outside the gene matches: 6. The CDR3 is 15 amino acids. CDR3 nucleotides: TGTGCCAGCAGCTGGGACAGGGGCAGGGCAGATACGCAGTATTTT. This translates into CASSWDRGRADTQYF.

The V and J genes are TRBV7-9 and TRBJ2-5; 7 nucleotides line up with TRBD1. The CDR3 has 16 residues. Germline loops: CDR1 SEHNR, CDR2 FQNEAQ (reference sequence). V shed 3 bases, J shed 3 bases, and the junction held 10 bases outside the gene matches. CDR3 protein: CASSLLGTVPEETQYF. CDR3 nucleotide sequence: TGTGCCAGCAGCTTGCTGGGGACAGTCCCCGAAGAGACCCAGTACTTC.

The CDR3 loop reads CASSSRTGSRIYNSPLHF. For the CDR3, the DNA is TGTGCCAGCAGTTCGCGGACAGGGAGTAGGATTTATAATTCACCCCTCCACTTT. The chain joins TRBV7-9 to TRBJ1-6; 8 bases align to TRBD1. This CDR3 spans 18 amino acids. Germline trimming cut 6 bases from V and 4 bases from J; bases unmatched to any gene: 14. The V gene's germline CDR1 is SEHNR and CDR2 FQNEAQ (reference sequence).

This clone was observed a few times. One junction end does not reproduce the germline sequence, and a read error may be involved. The chain employs TRBV7-7 and TRBJ2-7, with 10 bases identical to TRBD1. The CDR3 consists of 15 residues. Germline CDR1 is SSHAT and CDR2 is FNYEAQ (reference sequence). CDR3 coding DNA: TGTGCTAGCAGCCCGCCCGGGACAGGGGACTACGAGCAGTACTTC. Residues: CASSPPGTGDYEQYF. The full variable domain, with the rest looked up from reference TRBV7-7 and TRBJ2-7, is GAGVSQSPRYKVTKRGQDVTLRCDPISSHATLYWYQQALGQGPEFLTYFNYEAQPDKSGLPSDRFSAERPEGSISTLTIQRTEQRDSAMYRCASSPPGTGDYEQYFGPGTRLTVT.